This T cell receptor beta chain was identified during a study of shared clonotypes between healthy human individuals (TCRdb year 2020). Study-wide context: The cohort included three men and a couple of women between 18 and 49 years of age. Per donor, leukapheresis produced somewhere between about 0.94 and 9.5 billion PBMCs. Different laboratories and diverse techniques were used to prepare libraries and sequence TCR repertoires, to increase sequencing depth and limit assay-specific biases. The study deeply sequenced blood TCR repertoires of about 5 healthy adults to estimate repertoire size and the extent of clonotype sharing between individuals. For each donor, CD4 naive and CD4 memory were each given three plates, CD8 naive was given two plates, and CD8 memory was given one plate. Results and caveats for the whole study, not just this receptor: Higher generation probabilities were observed for clonotypes shared by all four sorted-subset donors than for non-shared clonotypes. Incomplete sequencing was indicated by rarefaction of sorted-subset datasets, despite the large sequencing depth. Sharing across a few donors was observed for approximately 5% of naive CD4, 3.5% of naive CD8, 2% to 2.5% of memory CD4, and around 0.44% of memory CD8 clonotypes. Larger estimated clonotype richness was generally found for naive subsets than for memory subsets. Because the study included only a small number of donors, the genetic and exposure-history diversity represented was limited. Sampling was restricted to blood, and TCR repertoires in tissues likely differ from the TCR repertoires found in blood. Pairwise subsampling indicated that sequencing depth was expected to affect the degree of clonotype sharing among donors.

Looking up the germline V gene yields CDR1 KGHSH and CDR2 LQKENI. The CDR3 starts with the cysteine, ends with the phenylalanine, and has 17 residues. CDR3 DNA only is kept here, 51 bases in frame from base 1. V lost 3 bases and J lost 6 bases, and the count of bases not matched to a germline gene is 10. A remark on this clone: Its antigen remains undetermined. Within one base of it there is no much larger clone, and no base qualities were kept.

The donors were healthy, HIV-negative adults with no recently reported acute infections or vaccinations. Only Caucasian adults living in Nashville, Tennessee, USA were represented among the donors. CD4+ T cells were enriched by magnetic negative selection; naive cells were then positively selected on CD45RA, and the negative fraction formed the memory subset. After blood collection by leukapheresis, PBMCs were isolated using Ficoll-Histopaque density gradient centrifugation and then cryopreserved in the vapor phase of liquid nitrogen. Analytical flow cytometry was used to check the purity and quantity of every magnetically sorted T cell population. Each sorted fraction had its genomic DNA isolated and then quantified by UV absorbance on a Nanodrop 2000c. TCR CDR3 regions were amplified from genomic DNA by multiplex PCR using the deep immunoSEQ assay. Genomic DNA extracted from each cell subset was distributed evenly over all wells of several immunoSEQ 96-well plates, and each plate served as one replicate. Each replicate PCR for sorted subsets received about 210 ng genomic DNA, equal to some 32,000 T cell genomes. Purified libraries were quantified with a Qubit 3.0 fluorometer, sized on a Bioanalyzer 2100, and re-quantified with the KAPA Library Quantification kit. Every immunoSEQ 96-well plate was sequenced on a separate single-read 150-cycle Illumina NextSeq 550 flow cell. Concerning the study's data processing: Because the immunoSEQ output included only junctional sequences and no quality scores, the filtering could not be the same as the filtering used for full-length reads. Sequences were annotated with PyIR, a Python wrapper for IgBLAST v1.9, using IMGT germline references to assign V/J genes and CDR3. Reads with weak V/J assignments (E-value above 1e-6), missing CDR3, stop codons, out-of-frame junctions, or ambiguous translated residues were removed. V3J clonotypes were defined as sequences sharing the same inferred V gene, J gene, and CDR3 amino acid sequence. Percentage overlap between repertoires was computed as shared unique clonotypes divided by the size of the smaller repertoire. Repertoire richness was assessed with RTK rarefaction, the Chao1 estimator, and Recon v2.1 estimates of unobserved clonotypes. Generation probabilities were computed with OLGA for all TCRbeta clonotypes obtained by the gDNA method from four donors. Drawn from immuneACCESS, this table holds only the in-frame rearrangements with V and J called that TCRdb kept. Clones are partly lost; checked studies trace under half to an unresolved V gene and leave the rest unexplained. Clone size and V and J calls were adopted from that table, with D and trimming inferred from the DNA. Across this sample there are 2 million to 3 million clones, with over 85% seen only once. Clones ranked in the top ten supply 0.36% of the sample.

The chain is made from TRBV18 and TRBJ1-4; 10 bases in the middle match TRBD1. The receptor's source is a man aged 18 to 30 in good health. Some clones in this sample may be carry-over from other donors' samples. The sequenced sample consisted of naive CD4+ T cells from PBMCs. The cell subset or site label for this specimen denotes: CD45RA+ positively selected. The CDR3 is CASSPSLTGGADEKLFF. The DNA sequence reads TGTGCCAGCTCACCCTCCCTGACAGGGGGCGCCGATGAAAAACTGTTTTTT.